Below, 3 T cell receptor beta chains from the same sample are listed, as sequenced in a study of response to subunit inactivated influenza vaccine. TCRdb called the RT-PCR reads again in MiXCR, with one record for every CDR3 protein. Of under 550,000 distinct CDR3 sequences listed, under 8.5% are singletons. Sample: PBMCs from blood, taken roughly 24 months after vaccination. These receptors came from a man in his fifties or sixties who received an inactivated influenza vaccine.

This chain connects TRBV28 to TRBJ1-5; D unclear. Trimming cost V 11 bases and J 6 bases, with 14 bases left between them. CDR1 and CDR2 (germline): MDHEN, SYDVKM. The CDR3 is 12 amino acids. The CDR3, as DNA: TGTGCCGGCTCTGCCGGTGGTCAGCCCCAGCATTTT. Residues: CAGSAGGQPQHF.

The chain uses TRBV6-1 and TRBJ1-4; no clear D gene. Germline CDR1 is MNHNS and CDR2 is SASEGT. V lost 6 bases and J 5 bases, leaving 13 bases between the germline ends. This CDR3 contains 14 residues. The CDR3 region is CASRPGLANEKLFF. CDR3 in DNA: TGTGCCAGCAGACCGGGCCTAGCGAATGAAAAACTGTTTTTT.

The CDR3 reads CASSGLAVQETQYF. The CDR3 nucleotides read TGTGCCAGCAGCGGACTAGCGGTCCAAGAGACCCAGTACTTC. The V gene is TRBV28, the J gene TRBJ2-5, with 10 bases lining up with TRBD2. V trimming: 6 bases; J trimming: 1 base; junction bases outside the gene matches: 2. The germline CDR1 and CDR2 sequences are MDHEN and SYDVKM. The CDR3 extends over 14 amino acids.